Below, one T cell receptor (beta chain) is given with its context. The target antigen is unknown. At one of its ends the junction is not consistent with the germline gene, which may arise from a read error. The sample comes from a study of cytomegalovirus exposure and HLA in healthy donors. This CDR3 is built from 16 residues. Germline V gene data show CDR1 as SEHNR and CDR2 as FQNEAQ (reference sequence). Study results and caveats: Apparent HLA restriction characterized most CMV-associated TCR beta chains in a later analysis.

Primers included in the PCR were 60 Vbeta and 13 Jbeta primers. Sequenced by immunoSEQ multiplex PCR; TCRdb stores in-frame clones only, minus some. The table includes 140,000 to 150,000 clones, roughly 84% detected once. This chain links TRBV7-9 with TRBJ2-6, with TRBD1 identical over 9 bases. Specimen: PBMCs. The clonotype comes from a boy younger than 10 in good health and CMV-seronegative. The CDR3 reads CSSSLAGTGLANVLTF. As DNA, the CDR3 is TGTTCCAGCAGCTTAGCAGGGACAGGGCTCGCCAACGTCCTGACTTTC.